The 10 T cell receptor beta chains reported below all come from one sample, sequenced in a study of blood T cell repertoires in COVID-19. TCRdb's table, derived via immunoSEQ multiplex PCR, lists solely in-frame clones and lacks some. The table records about 78,000 clones, 65% to 85% of them present only once. The sequenced sample consisted of peripheral blood. The receptors come from a man aged 50 or older with acute or convalescent COVID-19.

This chain joins TRBV5-1 and TRBJ2-7; 9 nucleotides align to TRBD1. The length of the CDR3 is 13 residues. The germline V gene encodes CDR1 SGHRS and CDR2 YFSETQ. V dropped 4 bases and J dropped 7; count of bases not matched to a gene: 6. The CDR3 region has the DNA TGCGCCAGCAGCCAAGAACAGGGGGCGGAGCAGTACTTC. Its protein is CASSQEQGAEQYF.

The chain joins TRBV29-1 to TRBJ2-7; 10 nucleotides agree with TRBD2. The V gene end was trimmed by 0 bases and the J gene end by 6 bases; junction bases not matched to a gene: 5. CDR3 size: 14 residues. The germline V gene has CDR1 SQVTM and CDR2 ANQGSEA. CDR3 sequence (DNA): TGCAGCGTTGAAGATGGAGCGGGAGGGTTCGAGCAGTACTTC. Translated: CSVEDGAGGFEQYF.

The chain is built from TRBV30 and TRBJ1-4, with TRBD1 matching over 7 bases. The trim removed 0 bases at V and 7 bases at J, leaving 5 bases unmatched. This CDR3 has 14 residues. Germline-derived CDR1 and CDR2 are GTSNPN and SVGIG (reference sequence). CDR3 in DNA: TGTGCCTGGAGTGTCCAGGGGGGCGTTGAAAAACTGTTTTTT. Amino acid sequence: CAWSVQGGVEKLFF.

The V call is TRBV27, the J call TRBJ2-7; 13 nucleotides align to TRBD2. Per germline, CDR1 MNHEY and CDR2 SMNVEV (reference sequence). The CDR3 loop spans 15 amino acids. The junction had 5 bases not matched to a gene; V was cut back by 5 bases and J by 4 bases. The CDR3 region has the DNA TGTGCCAGCAGTCGGACTAGCGGGGGCCTATACGAGCAGTACTTC. Its translation is CASSRTSGGLYEQYF.

This clone was observed a few times. V gene TRBV2 combines with J gene TRBJ1-5; D not certain. Germline V gives CDR1 SNHLY, CDR2 FYNNEI. V shed 4 bases and J shed 3 bases, with 10 bases lying between them. The CDR3 totals 14 residues. The CDR3 spells CASSAEPFNQPQHF. CDR3 in DNA: TGTGCCAGCAGTGCGGAGCCCTTCAATCAGCCCCAGCATTTT.

This clone has a handful of counts. J is TRBJ1-2 and V is TRBV3-1 (or the pseudogene TRBV3-2), with 8 bases aligning to TRBD1. V was pared by 5 bases and J by 5 bases, with 7 bases of the junction left unmatched. CDR1 and CDR2 from the germline V gene are LGHDT and YNNKEL (reference sequence). CDR3 length: 14 amino acids. CDR3: CASSSGQGLYGYTF. The CDR3 region has the DNA TGTGCCAGCAGCTCTGGACAGGGTCTGTATGGCTACACCTTC.

The V call is TRBV10-3, the J call TRBJ1-5; 7 bases map to TRBD1. The trim removed 4 bases at V and 3 bases at J, leaving 9 bases unmatched. The CDR3 is 16 residues long. The germline gives CDR1 ENHRY, CDR2 SYGVKD. The CDR3 spells CAISGGTGADNQPQHF. The CDR3, as DNA: TGTGCCATCAGTGGGGGAACAGGGGCGGACAATCAGCCCCAGCATTTT.

This clone was observed a single time. CDR3 residues: CASSVRGGTDTQYF. CDR3 in DNA: TGTGCCAGCAGCGTCCGCGGGGGCACAGATACGCAGTATTTT. The chain recombines TRBV11-1 with TRBJ2-3, with D possibly being TRBD2 (6 bases). The CDR3 runs 14 residues. Trimming shortened V by 5 bases and J by 1 base, and 10 bases separated the two germline ends. Germline loops: CDR1 SGHAT, CDR2 FQDESV (reference sequence).

The rearrangement joins TRBV3-1 (or the pseudogene TRBV3-2) to TRBJ1-2, with D uncertain. The ends were cut back, 0 bases at V and 8 bases at J, with 10 bases in the middle. The CDR3 sequence is 13 residues long. Germline V gene sequence: CDR1 LGHDT, CDR2 YNNKEL (reference sequence). CDR3 DNA sequence: TGTGCCAGCAGCCAAGAACGGAGAGGAGGCTACACCTTC. As protein: CASSQERRGGYTF.

The count of this clone is one. V gene TRBV7-8 combines with J gene TRBJ2-5; D may be TRBD2 (7 bases). The V gene lost 5 bases and the J gene lost 4 bases, with 17 bases spanning the gap. The germline gives CDR1 SGHVS, CDR2 FQNEAQ. The CDR3 length is 15 residues. The CDR3 sequence is CASSPGGRGGETQYF. CDR3 nucleotides: TGTGCCAGCAGCCCCGGAGGAAGGGGGGGAGAGACCCAGTACTTC.